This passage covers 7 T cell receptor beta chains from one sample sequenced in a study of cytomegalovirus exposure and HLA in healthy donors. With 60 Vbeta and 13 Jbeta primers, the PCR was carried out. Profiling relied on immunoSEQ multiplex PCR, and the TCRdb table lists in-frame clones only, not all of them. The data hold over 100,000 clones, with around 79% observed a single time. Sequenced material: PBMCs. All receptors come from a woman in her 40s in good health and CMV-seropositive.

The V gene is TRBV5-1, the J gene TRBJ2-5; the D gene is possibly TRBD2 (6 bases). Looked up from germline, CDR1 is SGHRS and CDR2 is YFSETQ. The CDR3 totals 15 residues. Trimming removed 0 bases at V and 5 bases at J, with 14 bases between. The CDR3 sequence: CASSLAGGSGETQYF. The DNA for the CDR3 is TGCGCCAGCAGCTTGGCCGGCGGCAGCGGGGAGACCCAGTACTTC.

The CDR3: CASSARQGRDEQFF. The CDR3 bases are TGTGCCAGCAGTGCAAGACAGGGAAGGGACGAGCAGTTCTTC. The V gene is TRBV6-1, the J gene TRBJ2-1, with TRBD1 matching 7 bases. The CDR3 has 14 amino acids. The V and J ends lost 4 bases and 10 bases, in that order; junction bases with no gene match: 10. Germline-derived CDR1 and CDR2 are MNHNS and SASEGT.

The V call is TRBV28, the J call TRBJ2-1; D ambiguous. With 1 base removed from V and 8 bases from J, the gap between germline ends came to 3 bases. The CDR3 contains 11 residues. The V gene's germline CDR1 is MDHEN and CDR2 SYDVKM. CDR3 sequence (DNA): TGTGCCAGCAGTTTATACTATGAGCAGTTCTTC. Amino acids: CASSLYYEQFF.

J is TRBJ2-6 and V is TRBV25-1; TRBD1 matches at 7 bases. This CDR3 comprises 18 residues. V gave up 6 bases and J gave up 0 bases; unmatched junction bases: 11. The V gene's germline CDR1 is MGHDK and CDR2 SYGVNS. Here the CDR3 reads CASSERQGRASGANVLTF. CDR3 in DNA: TGTGCCAGCAGCGAGCGACAGGGAAGGGCCTCTGGGGCCAACGTCCTGACTTTC.

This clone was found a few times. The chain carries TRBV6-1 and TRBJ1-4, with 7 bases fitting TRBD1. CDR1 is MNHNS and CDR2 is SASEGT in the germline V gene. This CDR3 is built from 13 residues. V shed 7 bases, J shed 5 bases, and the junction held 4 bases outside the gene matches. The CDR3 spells CASKGQTNEKLFF. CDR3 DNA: TGTGCCAGCAAGGGACAGACAAATGAAAAACTGTTTTTT.

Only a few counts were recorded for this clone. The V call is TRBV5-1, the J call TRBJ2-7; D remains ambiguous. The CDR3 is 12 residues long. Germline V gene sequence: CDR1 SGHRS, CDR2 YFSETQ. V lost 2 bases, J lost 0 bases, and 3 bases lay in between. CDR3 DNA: TGCGCCAGCAGCTTTAGCTCCTACGAGCAGTACTTC. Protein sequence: CASSFSSYEQYF.

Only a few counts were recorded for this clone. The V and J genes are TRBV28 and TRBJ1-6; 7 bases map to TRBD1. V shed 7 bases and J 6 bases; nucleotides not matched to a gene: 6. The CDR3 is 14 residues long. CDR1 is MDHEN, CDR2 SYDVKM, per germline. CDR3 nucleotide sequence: TGTGCCAGCACCCTGGGGGACAGTAATTCACCCCTCCACTTT. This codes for CASTLGDSNSPLHF.